This TCR beta chain was obtained from a study of T cells in women clearing cervical HPV infection. Study at large: Cases' blood sampling followed lesion detection by median roughly 150 days (90 to 200).

Study-wide findings and caveats: Richness differences could reflect unmeasured T-cell content per sample.

CDR1 SGHTA and CDR2 FQGTGA come from the germline V gene. The CDR3 extends over 17 amino acids. The V gene lost 2 bases and the J gene lost 0 bases, with 14 bases spanning the gap. About this clone: Its specificity is unknown. The read finishes 3 residues shy of the CDR3 end, and the germline J gene is used to complete it.

Genomic DNA, averaging around 1,200 ng per sample, yielded TCR beta CDR3 via immunoSEQ. The data were produced by immunoSEQ multiplex PCR, yet TCRdb's version contains in-frame clones alone and is incomplete. Here the sample table reports around 28,000 clones. Sample: blood buffy coat. The TCR sequence derives from a woman between 18 and 70 years old with a cervical HPV16 infection that either progressed to CIN3+ or cleared (not recorded which). The V and J genes are TRBV7-3 and TRBJ2-1, with D maybe TRBD2 (7 bases). The sequenced CDR3 bases are TGTGCCAGCAGCTTATTGGGGGGGCTGAGCTCCTACAATGAG. This codes for CASSLLGGLSSYNE. The full CDR3 protein reads CASSLLGGLSSYNEQFF.